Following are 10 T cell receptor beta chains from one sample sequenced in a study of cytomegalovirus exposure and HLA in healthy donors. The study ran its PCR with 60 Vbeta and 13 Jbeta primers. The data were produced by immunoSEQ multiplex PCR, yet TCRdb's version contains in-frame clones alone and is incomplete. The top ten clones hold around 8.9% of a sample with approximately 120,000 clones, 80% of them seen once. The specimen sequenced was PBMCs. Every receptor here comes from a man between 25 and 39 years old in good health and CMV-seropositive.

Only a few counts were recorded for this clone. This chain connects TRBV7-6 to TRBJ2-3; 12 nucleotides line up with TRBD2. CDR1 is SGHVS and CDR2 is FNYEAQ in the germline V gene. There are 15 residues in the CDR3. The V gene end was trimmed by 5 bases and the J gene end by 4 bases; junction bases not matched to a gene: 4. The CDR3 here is CASSALAGGPDTQYF. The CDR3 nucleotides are TGTGCCAGCAGCGCCCTAGCGGGGGGGCCAGATACGCAGTATTTT.

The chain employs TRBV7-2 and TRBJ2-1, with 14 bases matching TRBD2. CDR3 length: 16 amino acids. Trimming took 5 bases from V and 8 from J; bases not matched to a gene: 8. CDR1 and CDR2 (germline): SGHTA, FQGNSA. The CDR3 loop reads CASSKEGTSGGHEQFF. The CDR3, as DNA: TGTGCCAGCAGCAAGGAGGGGACTAGCGGGGGACATGAGCAGTTCTTC.

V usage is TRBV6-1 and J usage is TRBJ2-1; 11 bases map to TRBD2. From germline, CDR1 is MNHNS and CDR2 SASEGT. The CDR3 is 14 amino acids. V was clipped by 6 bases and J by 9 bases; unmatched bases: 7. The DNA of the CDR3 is TGTGCCAGCAGGTTTAGCGGGGGGGCCGGTGAGCAGTTCTTC. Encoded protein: CASRFSGGAGEQFF.

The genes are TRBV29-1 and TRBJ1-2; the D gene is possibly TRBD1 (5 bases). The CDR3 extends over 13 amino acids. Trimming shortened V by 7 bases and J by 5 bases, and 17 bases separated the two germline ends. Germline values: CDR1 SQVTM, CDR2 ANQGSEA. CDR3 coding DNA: TGCAGCGCGGGGGAGGGTCAGGGTTATGGCTACACCTTC. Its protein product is CSAGEGQGYGYTF.

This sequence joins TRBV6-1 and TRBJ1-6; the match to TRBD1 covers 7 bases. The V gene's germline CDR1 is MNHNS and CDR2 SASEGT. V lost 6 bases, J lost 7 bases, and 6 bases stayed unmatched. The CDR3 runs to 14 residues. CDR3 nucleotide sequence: TGTGCCAGCAGGGTGGGGACAGAAAATTCACCCCTCCACTTT. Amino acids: CASRVGTENSPLHF.

The CDR3 here is CASSIEHTVLTEAFF. The CDR3 DNA reads TGTGCCAGTAGTATAGAGCACACCGTTTTGACTGAAGCTTTCTTT. This rearrangement joins TRBV19 to TRBJ1-1; D is uncertain. Trimming stripped 0 bases from V and 5 bases from J, with 13 bases between. The length of the CDR3 is 15 residues. Germline values: CDR1 LNHDA, CDR2 SQIVND (reference sequence).

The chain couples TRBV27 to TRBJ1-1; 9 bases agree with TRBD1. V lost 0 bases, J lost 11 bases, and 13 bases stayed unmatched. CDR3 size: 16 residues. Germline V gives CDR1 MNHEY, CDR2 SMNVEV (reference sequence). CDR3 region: CASSLSGGQGDRVAFF. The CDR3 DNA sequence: TGTGCCAGCAGTTTATCGGGGGGACAGGGTGATAGGGTCGCTTTCTTT.

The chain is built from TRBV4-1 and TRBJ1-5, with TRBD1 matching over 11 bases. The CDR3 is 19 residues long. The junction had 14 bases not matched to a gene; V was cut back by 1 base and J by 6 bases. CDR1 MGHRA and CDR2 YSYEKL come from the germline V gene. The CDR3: CASSQVFRTGGPGAQPQHF. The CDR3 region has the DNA TGCGCCAGCAGCCAAGTGTTTAGGACAGGGGGCCCCGGTGCTCAGCCCCAGCATTTT.

In DNA, the CDR3 is TGTGCCAGCTCACCCCTCGGACAAGAGGTGGGCGGGGAGCTGTTTTTT. Translation gives CASSPLGQEVGGELFF. The V gene is TRBV18, the J gene TRBJ2-2; perhaps TRBD1 as D (5 bases). V gave up 3 bases and J gave up 7 bases, with 18 bases separating them. CDR1 is KGHSH, CDR2 LQKENI, per germline. The CDR3 is 16 residues long.

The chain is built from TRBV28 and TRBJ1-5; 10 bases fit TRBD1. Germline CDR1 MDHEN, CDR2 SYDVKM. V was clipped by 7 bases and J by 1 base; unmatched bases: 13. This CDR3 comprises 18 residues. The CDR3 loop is CASTETGGRFGSNQPQHF. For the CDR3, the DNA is TGTGCCAGCACCGAGACAGGGGGCAGGTTCGGGAGCAATCAGCCCCAGCATTTT.